This record covers a single TCR beta chain. Its antigen remains unknown. These data belong to a study of T cell responses to AZD1222 COVID-19 vaccine. V shed 2 bases and J shed 3 bases, with 9 bases lying between them. The CDR3 loop spans 13 amino acids. Looked up from germline, CDR1 is SGHRS and CDR2 is YFSETQ. Sequenced by immunoSEQ multiplex PCR; TCRdb stores in-frame clones only, minus some. The sample lists fewer than 200,000 clones; 80% to 90% were seen once. Study outcomes and limitations: Repertoires were collected only later (after the peak T cell response had occurred).

The input for sequencing was peripheral blood, taken 28 days after the second AZD1222 dose. This chain uses TRBV5-1 with TRBJ2-7, with D perhaps matching TRBD1 (5 bases). The receptor comes from an adult who received the AZD1222 COVID-19 vaccine. The CDR3 DNA sequence: TGCGCCAGCAGCTTTGACAGCCGCTACGAGCAGTACTTC. Translated, it gives CASSFDSRYEQYF.